The 21 T cell receptor beta chains reported below all come from one sample, sequenced in a study of cytomegalovirus exposure and HLA in healthy donors. PCR involved 60 Vbeta and 13 Jbeta primers. The assay was immunoSEQ multiplex PCR, and TCRdb's table has in-frame clones only and misses some. Of approximately 140,000 clones listed, 66% are singletons. The sample was PBMCs. These TCRs come from a woman in her fifties or sixties in good health and CMV-seronegative.

The chain combines TRBV7-3 with TRBJ2-1; a weak D match, TRBD2 (6 bases). V was clipped by 5 bases and J by 10 bases, with 21 bases between them. Germline CDR1 SGHTA, CDR2 FQGTGA. CDR3 size: 15 residues. This CDR3 reads CASSDTPGLTKEQFF. The CDR3 DNA sequence: TGTGCCAGCAGCGATACTCCGGGACTTACGAAGGAGCAGTTCTTC.

The chain links TRBV5-4 to TRBJ1-2; TRBD1 might be the D (6 bases). V lost 0 bases and J 1 base, leaving 10 bases between the germline ends. The germline V gene has CDR1 SGHNT and CDR2 YYREEE (reference sequence). CDR3 size: 15 residues. CDR3 nucleotide sequence: TGTGCCAGCAGCTTGGGGGGGCCAGGTAACTATGGCTACACCTTC. Its translation is CASSLGGPGNYGYTF.

The sample holds a few counts of this clone. The chain joins TRBV28 to TRBJ2-3, with D perhaps TRBD1 (5 bases). The V and J ends lost 1 base and 0 bases respectively, with 8 bases between them. Germline CDR1 is MDHEN and CDR2 is SYDVKM. The CDR3 has 15 amino acids. In DNA, the CDR3 is TGTGCCAGCAGTTTATTCAGGGCAAGCACAGATACGCAGTATTTT. Protein: CASSLFRASTDTQYF.

This clone was detected only once. The chain recombines TRBV7-9 with TRBJ2-7; 11 bases fit TRBD2. The CDR3 spans 13 residues. V trimming: 10 bases; J trimming: 5 bases; junction bases outside the gene matches: 7. CDR1 and CDR2 (germline): SEHNR, FQNEAQ (reference sequence). CDR3 sequence (DNA): TGTGCCACCCAACTAGCGGGAGTGAACGAGCAGTACTTC. The encoded protein is CATQLAGVNEQYF.

The J gene is TRBJ2-5, the V gene TRBV9; 7 bases are a match to TRBD2. Germline trimming cut 0 bases from V and 2 bases from J; bases unmatched to any gene: 4. The CDR3 is 15 amino acids. Germline CDR1 reads SGDLS; CDR2 reads YYNGEE. Here the CDR3 reads CASSVGGEGQETQYF. In DNA, the CDR3 is TGTGCCAGCAGCGTAGGGGGGGAGGGGCAAGAGACCCAGTACTTC.

This clone was detected once. This chain uses TRBV4-1 with TRBJ1-2, with 9 bases fitting TRBD1. The length of the CDR3 is 14 residues. The V segment lost 2 bases and the J segment 5 bases; nucleotides outside the gene matches: 3. Germline V CDR1 and CDR2: MGHRA, YSYEKL. CDR3 region: CASSQIQGAYGYTF. In nucleotides, the CDR3 is TGCGCCAGCAGCCAAATACAGGGGGCGTATGGCTACACCTTC.

The gene calls are TRBV2 and TRBJ2-5; 7 bases agree with TRBD2. CDR1 and CDR2 (germline): SNHLY, FYNNEI. This CDR3 is 14 amino acids long. V dropped 3 bases and J dropped 3; count of bases not matched to a gene: 4. The CDR3 DNA follows: TGTGCCAGCAGTGAGCAAGCGGGGAAAGAGACCCAGTACTTC. This sequence encodes CASSEQAGKETQYF.

As regards this clone: The sample holds other DNA sequences that translate to the same CDR3. The chain combines TRBV27 with TRBJ1-4; 7 bases line up with TRBD1. The CDR3 is made up of 14 amino acids. Losses at the gene ends were 3 bases for V and 6 bases for J; bases not matched to a gene: 4. Germline lookup yields CDR1 MNHEY and CDR2 SMNVEV (reference sequence). Written as DNA, the CDR3 is TGTGCCAGCAGTTTGAGGGGGCGAGATGAAAAACTGTTTTTT. This gives the protein CASSLRGRDEKLFF.

The chain combines TRBV7-3 with TRBJ2-2, with 7 positions matching TRBD1. V lost 3 bases, J lost 0 bases, and 4 bases stayed unmatched. CDR3 length: 16 amino acids. Germline V gene sequence: CDR1 SGHTA, CDR2 FQGTGA. This chain's CDR3 is CASSFLGQANTGELFF. The DNA of the CDR3 is TGTGCCAGCAGCTTCCTAGGACAGGCGAACACCGGGGAGCTGTTTTTT.

This clone was found a few times. The chain carries TRBV7-2 and TRBJ2-5; perhaps TRBD2 as D (5 bases). The J call may be incorrect, as the DNA end agrees better with TRBJ2-7. CDR3 length: 11 residues. Germline loops: CDR1 SGHTA, CDR2 FQGNSA. CDR3 sequence (DNA): TGTGCCAGCAGCCTTAGCGCCGAGCAGTACTTC. This encodes CASSLSAEQYF.

The genes are TRBV5-6 and TRBJ2-7; 8 positions agree with TRBD2. The CDR3 is 16 residues long. V trimming: 3 bases; J trimming: 0 bases; junction bases outside the gene matches: 8. Germline CDR1 and CDR2: SGHDT and YYEEEE. Written as DNA, the CDR3 is TGTGCCAGCAGCTCTGACGGGACTAGGGTCTCCTACGAGCAGTACTTC. The encoded protein is CASSSDGTRVSYEQYF.

The chain joins TRBV28 to TRBJ2-1, with TRBD2 matching 9 bases. This CDR3 is 14 amino acids long. V lost 5 bases and J lost 10; bases outside the gene matches: 9. Germline CDR1 reads MDHEN; CDR2 reads SYDVKM. The CDR3 region has the DNA TGTGCCAGCAGTCCTCCGGGACTAGCTCGGGAGCAGTTCTTC. This codes for CASSPPGLAREQFF. The variable domain in full, with the rest retrieved from reference TRBV28 and TRBJ2-1, is DVKVTQSSRYLVKRTGEKVFLECVQDMDHENMFWYRQDPGLGLRLIYFSYDVKMKEKGDIPEGYSVSREKKERFSLILESASTNQTSMYLCASSPPGLAREQFFGPGTRLTVL.

V and J are TRBV5-1 and TRBJ1-4; 7 positions match TRBD1. This CDR3 has 13 amino acids. Germline assignment: CDR1 SGHRS and CDR2 YFSETQ. Trimming at V came to 3 bases and at J to 8 bases, leaving 4 bases not matched to a gene. The CDR3 protein is CASSSGQAEKLFF. As DNA, the CDR3 is TGCGCCAGCAGCTCCGGACAGGCCGAAAAACTGTTTTTT.

The chain couples TRBV11-2 to TRBJ2-6; weak D call: TRBD1 (5 bases). Looked up from germline, CDR1 is SGHAT and CDR2 is FQNNGV. The CDR3 sequence is 16 residues long. V was shortened by 1 base and J by 4 bases, with 11 bases between the two germline ends. CDR3 loop: CASSLGSGPGANVLTF. The CDR3 DNA sequence: TGTGCCAGCAGCTTAGGGTCAGGGCCCGGGGCCAACGTCCTGACTTTC.

J is TRBJ2-3 and V is TRBV6-1, with 8 bases that match TRBD1. The CDR3 totals 14 residues. CDR1 is MNHNS, CDR2 SASEGT, per germline. J gave up 2 bases and V 5 bases, and 3 bases lay outside the gene matches. The chain's CDR3 is CASSTGGSTDTQYF. In DNA form, the CDR3 reads TGTGCCAGCAGTACAGGGGGATCCACAGATACGCAGTATTTT.

The J gene is TRBJ2-1, the V gene TRBV7-2; D is unresolved. CDR1 is SGHTA, CDR2 FQGNSA, per germline. This CDR3 is built from 13 residues. V dropped 0 bases and J dropped 6 bases, with 6 bases sitting between them. The CDR3: CASSLARSNEQFF. CDR3 nucleotides: TGTGCCAGCAGCTTAGCTAGGAGCAATGAGCAGTTCTTC.

This chain connects TRBV6-6 to TRBJ1-6; D unclear. V dropped 6 bases and J dropped 7 bases, with 10 bases sitting between them. CDR3 length equals 13 residues. The germline V gene has CDR1 MNHNY and CDR2 SVGAGI (reference sequence). For the CDR3, the DNA is TGTGCCAGCAGACAGACCTTGAATTCACCCCTCCACTTT. Amino acid sequence: CASRQTLNSPLHF.

The V gene is TRBV19, the J gene TRBJ1-1, with 8 bases identical to TRBD1. V lost 6 bases and J lost 1; bases outside the gene matches: 1. CDR3 length: 13 residues. Germline CDR1 LNHDA, CDR2 SQIVND (reference sequence). The CDR3 nucleotides are TGTGCCAGTAGGGGACAGGCGAACACTGAAGCTTTCTTT. Translated: CASRGQANTEAFF.

This clone was seen once. The chain has TRBV6-1 and TRBJ1-5; 10 bases are shared with TRBD1. The CDR3 has 15 amino acids. Germline V gives CDR1 MNHNS, CDR2 SASEGT. J was trimmed by 7 bases and V by 8 bases; bases with no gene match: 11. The CDR3 coding sequence is TGTGCCAGCGCGTGGGCCGGGACAGGGGACCAGCCCCAGCATTTT. Translated, it gives CASAWAGTGDQPQHF.

The V call is TRBV19, the J call TRBJ1-2; 10 positions match TRBD1. Unmatched junction bases numbered 1, after V lost 4 bases and J lost 5 bases. CDR3 length: 13 amino acids. The V gene's germline CDR1 is LNHDA and CDR2 SQIVND (reference sequence). CDR3 DNA sequence: TGTGCCAGTAGTACGGGACAGGGGTATGGCTACACCTTC. It is translated as CASSTGQGYGYTF.

The chain has TRBV5-4 and TRBJ2-7; D perhaps matches TRBD1 (5 bases). The CDR3 spans 15 residues. The germline gives CDR1 SGHNT, CDR2 YYREEE (reference sequence). Trimming left V 4 bases short and J 4 bases short, with 18 bases between. The CDR3 region is CASSRSIGVGYEQYF. The CDR3, as DNA: TGTGCCAGCAGCCGAAGCATAGGGGTAGGATACGAGCAGTACTTC.